A few counts support the clone carrying this T cell receptor beta chain. The antigen is unknown. Every sample had a minimum of 6 million PBMCs isolated. These data are taken from a study of blood T cells in healthy people across ages. Study-wide findings and caveats: The unsorted PBMCs prevented any conclusive comparison of naive versus antigen-experienced cells.

Germline values: CDR1 DFQATT, CDR2 SNEGSKA (reference sequence). This CDR3 is 16 amino acids long. V shed 2 bases and J 2 bases; nucleotides not matched to a gene: 6. Through a sample-barcoded 5' primer and a J-beta primer mix, a second PCR was run for about 6 to 11 cycles. Each TCR beta cDNA got a 12-nucleotide random molecular identifier. Every sample gave at least 2.5 million paired-end reads containing CDR3. TCRdb analysed the 5' RACE reads with MiXCR anew, one entry per CDR3 protein. The sample carries hundreds of thousands of distinct CDR3 sequences, roughly 50% recorded once. The sequence derives from an elderly man in good health. Material: blood. This sequence joins TRBV20-1 and TRBJ2-1; 10 bases line up with TRBD2. The DNA of the CDR3 is TGCAGTGCTAGAAAGATAGCGGGAGGCACCTACAATGAGCAGTTCTTC. Translated: CSARKIAGGTYNEQFF.